This T cell receptor beta chain was observed in a study of metastatic and nonmetastatic thyroid tumors. Looking at the study overall: For malignant and benign thyroid patients, tumor or nodule tissue and blood were the sources whose repertoires were compared.

No patient had received any treatment before thyroid surgery. The CDR3 extends over 16 amino acids. The J segment lost 2 bases and the V segment lost 0 bases, leaving 2 bases of the junction unmatched. Per the germline V gene, CDR1 is LGHNA and CDR2 is YNFKEQ. TCRdb re-analyzed the PCR reads through MiXCR. Of about 59,000 clones in the sample, roughly 30% were seen once. The table lists this clone with many counts. The specimen sequenced was blood. The chain uses TRBV4-2 and TRBJ2-7; 12 nucleotides align to TRBD2. The clonotype comes from a female donor with papillary thyroid cancer or a benign thyroid nodule (not recorded which). Some clones in this sample may be carry-over from other donors' samples. CDR3 in amino acids: CASSQELAGGPYEQYF. The CDR3, as DNA: TGTGCCAGCAGCCAAGAGCTAGCGGGAGGGCCCTACGAGCAGTACTTC.